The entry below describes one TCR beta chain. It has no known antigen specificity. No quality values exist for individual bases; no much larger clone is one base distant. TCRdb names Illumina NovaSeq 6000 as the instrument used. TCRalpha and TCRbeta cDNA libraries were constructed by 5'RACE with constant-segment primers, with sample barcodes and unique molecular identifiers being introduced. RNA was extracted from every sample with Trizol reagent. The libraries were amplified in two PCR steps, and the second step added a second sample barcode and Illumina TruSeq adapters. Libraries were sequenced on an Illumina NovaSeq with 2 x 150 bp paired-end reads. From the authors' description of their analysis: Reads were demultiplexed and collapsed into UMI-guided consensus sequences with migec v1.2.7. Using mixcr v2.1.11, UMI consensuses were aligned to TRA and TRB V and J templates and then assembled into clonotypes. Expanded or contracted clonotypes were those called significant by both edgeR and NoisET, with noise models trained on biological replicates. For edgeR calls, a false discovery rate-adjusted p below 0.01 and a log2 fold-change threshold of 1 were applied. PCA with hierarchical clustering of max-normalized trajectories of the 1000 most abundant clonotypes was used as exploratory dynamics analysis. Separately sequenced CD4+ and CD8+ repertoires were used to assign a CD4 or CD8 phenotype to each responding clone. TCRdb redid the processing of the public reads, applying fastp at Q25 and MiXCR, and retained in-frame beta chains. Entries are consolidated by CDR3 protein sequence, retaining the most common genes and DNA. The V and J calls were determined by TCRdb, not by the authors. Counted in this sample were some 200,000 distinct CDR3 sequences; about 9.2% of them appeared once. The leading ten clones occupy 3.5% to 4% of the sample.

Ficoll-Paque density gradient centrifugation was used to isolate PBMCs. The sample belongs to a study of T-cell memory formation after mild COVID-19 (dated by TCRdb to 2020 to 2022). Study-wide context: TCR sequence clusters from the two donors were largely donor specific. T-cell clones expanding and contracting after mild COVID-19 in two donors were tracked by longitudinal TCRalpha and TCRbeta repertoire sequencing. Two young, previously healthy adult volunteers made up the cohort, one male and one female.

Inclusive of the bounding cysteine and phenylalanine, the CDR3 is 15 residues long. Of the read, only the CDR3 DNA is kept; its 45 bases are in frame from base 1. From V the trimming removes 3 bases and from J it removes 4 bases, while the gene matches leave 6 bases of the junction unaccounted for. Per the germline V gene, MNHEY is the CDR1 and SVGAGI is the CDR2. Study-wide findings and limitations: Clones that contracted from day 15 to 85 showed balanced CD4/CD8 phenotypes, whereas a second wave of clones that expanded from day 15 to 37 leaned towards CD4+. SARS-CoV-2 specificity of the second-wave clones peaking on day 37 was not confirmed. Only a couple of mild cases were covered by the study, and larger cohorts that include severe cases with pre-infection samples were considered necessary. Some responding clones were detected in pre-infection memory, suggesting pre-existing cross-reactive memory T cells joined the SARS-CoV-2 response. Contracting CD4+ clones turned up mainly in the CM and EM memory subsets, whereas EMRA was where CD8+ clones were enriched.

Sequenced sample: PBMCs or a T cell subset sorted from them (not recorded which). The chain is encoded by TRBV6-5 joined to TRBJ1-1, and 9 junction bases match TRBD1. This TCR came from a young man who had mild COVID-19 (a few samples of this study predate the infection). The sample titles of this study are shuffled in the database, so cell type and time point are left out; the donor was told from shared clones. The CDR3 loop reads CASSYFGTGTTEAFF. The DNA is TGTGCCAGCAGTTATTTCGGGACAGGGACCACTGAAGCTTTCTTT.